The entry below gives a single T cell receptor (beta chain) sequence along with its context. The CDR3 has 11 amino acids. CDR1 is SGHNT, CDR2 YYREEE, per germline (reference sequence). V lost 5 bases and J 3 bases, leaving 4 bases between the germline ends. The data were obtained in a study of OX40 agonist ivuxolimab in advanced cancers. At the level of the study: Every 2 weeks, patients got intravenous ivuxolimab at one of six dose levels (0.01-10 mg/kg).

The protocol was immunoSEQ multiplex PCR, while the TCRdb copy is restricted to in-frame clones and leaves out a portion. Altogether 70,000 to 95,000 clones are present, 90% to 95% being singletons, with the ten largest covering over 8.5%. V is TRBV5-4 and J is TRBJ2-3; D not certain. The input for sequencing was CD4+ or CD8+ T cells sorted from blood, taken in a trial of the OX40 agonist ivuxolimab. The sequence was obtained from an adult with an advanced solid tumor such as melanoma, head and neck, liver or kidney cancer. The CDR3 DNA reads as TGTGCCAGCAGTACTACAGATACGCAGTATTTT. This translates into CASSTTDTQYF.